The 32 T cell receptor beta chains presented below share a single source sample, sequenced in a study of blood T cell dynamics during melanoma immunotherapy. The repertoire was sequenced with immunoSEQ multiplex PCR; TCRdb's copy has only in-frame clones and lacks some. The sample gives roughly 23,000 clones, 89% of which show up once; about 1% is in the top ten. This sample's time point: pre-treatment baseline. This specimen consisted of blood, obtained from a patient treated with checkpoint blockade. These receptor sequences come from a human donor with melanoma.

The rearrangement uses TRBV7-9 and TRBJ2-1; 8 bases fit TRBD2. The germline CDR1 and CDR2 sequences are SEHNR and FQNEAQ (reference sequence). Losses at the gene ends were 7 bases for V and 5 bases for J; bases not matched to a gene: 13. The CDR3 totals 16 residues. As DNA, the CDR3 is TGTGCCAGCAATGGCCGGCGGGGGGAGATCCACAATGAGCAGTTCTTC. Translated: CASNGRRGEIHNEQFF.

The V and J genes are TRBV7-2 and TRBJ1-1; possibly TRBD1 for D (5 bases). Trimming cost V 5 bases and J 1 base, with 14 bases left between them. CDR3 length: 15 residues. Germline-derived CDR1 and CDR2 are SGHTA and FQGNSA. CDR3 region: CASSPQGFGNTEAFF. The CDR3 DNA follows: TGTGCCAGCAGCCCCCAGGGTTTTGGGAACACTGAAGCTTTCTTT.

The chain uses TRBV2 and TRBJ2-7; TRBD2 might be the D (6 bases). The V gene lost 11 bases and the J gene lost 2 bases, with 22 bases spanning the gap. CDR1 is SNHLY and CDR2 is FYNNEI in the germline V gene. The CDR3 spans 15 residues. The CDR3 DNA reads as TGTGCCGGTACCCGTGGGGGGTCGCGGGCCTACGAGCAGTACTTC. The encoded protein is CAGTRGGSRAYEQYF.

This chain connects TRBV5-6 to TRBJ1-2; TRBD1 aligns across 10 bases. The trim removed 0 bases at V and 6 bases at J, leaving 8 bases unmatched. The CDR3 totals 16 residues. Germline V gene data show CDR1 as SGHDT and CDR2 as YYEEEE. The CDR3 nucleotides read TGTGCCAGCAGCTTGGAGCCGGGACAGGGGATCCATGGCTACACCTTC. Translated: CASSLEPGQGIHGYTF.

This chain joins TRBV10-2 and TRBJ2-1, with 7 positions matching TRBD2. The CDR3 spans 15 residues. Germline lookup yields CDR1 WSHSY and CDR2 SAAADI. V was pared by 5 bases and J by 7 bases, with 11 bases of the junction left unmatched. CDR3 sequence (DNA): TGCGCCAGCAGTTCCAGTTCGGCGGGAGAAAATGAGCAGTTCTTC. This encodes CASSSSSAGENEQFF.

The chain carries TRBV28 and TRBJ1-5; no firm D call. The CDR3 sequence is 13 residues long. The V gene's germline CDR1 is MDHEN and CDR2 SYDVKM. V was trimmed by 6 bases and J by 0 bases, leaving 6 bases between them. This chain's CDR3 is CASSSYSNQPQHF. CDR3 DNA sequence: TGTGCCAGCAGCAGTTATAGCAATCAGCCCCAGCATTTT.

The chain carries TRBV28 and TRBJ1-2; possibly TRBD1 for D (5 bases). Between the trimmed V and J ends, which lost 5 bases and 3 bases, there was a span of 19 bases. This CDR3 region has 16 residues. The germline CDR1 and CDR2 sequences are MDHEN and SYDVKM. The CDR3 reads CASSSYGTPNYYGYTF. CDR3 nucleotides: TGTGCCAGCAGTAGCTACGGGACTCCTAATTACTATGGCTACACCTTC.

This chain links TRBV7-2 with TRBJ2-6; D possibly uses TRBD1 or TRBD2 (6 bases each). The CDR3 consists of 17 residues. The V end lost 0 bases, the J end lost 0 bases, and 9 bases lay between the germline ends. Germline loops: CDR1 SGHTA, CDR2 FQGNSA. Written as DNA, the CDR3 is TGTGCCAGCAGCTTAGCAGGGGGGAGCTCTGGGGCCAACGTCCTGACTTTC. Its translation is CASSLAGGSSGANVLTF. Looking up the rest from reference TRBV7-2 and TRBJ2-6 gives the full variable domain: GAGVSQSPSNKVTEKGKDVELRCDPISGHTALYWYRQSLGQGLEFLIYFQGNSAPDKSGLPSDRFSAERTGGSVSTLTIQRTQQEDSAVYLCASSLAGGSSGANVLTFGAGSRLTVL.

This rearrangement joins TRBV27 to TRBJ2-5; D is undetermined. The CDR3 sequence is 14 residues long. Trimming shortened V by 2 bases and J by 2 bases, and 9 bases separated the two germline ends. Looked up from germline, CDR1 is MNHEY and CDR2 is SMNVEV (reference sequence). As DNA, the CDR3 is TGTGCCAGCAGTTTAGGGCACCCACAAGAGACCCAGTACTTC. Its protein product is CASSLGHPQETQYF.

V and J are TRBV6-5 and TRBJ1-2; possibly TRBD1 for D (5 bases). The V gene lost 6 bases and the J gene lost 8 bases, with 16 bases spanning the gap. CDR3 size: 13 residues. Germline-derived CDR1 and CDR2 are MNHEY and SVGAGI. The CDR3 sequence is CASSPAQGWGYTF. CDR3 DNA: TGTGCCAGCAGCCCGGCCCAGGGCTGGGGCTACACCTTC.

The genes are TRBV5-1 and TRBJ2-5; D is possibly TRBD1 (6 bases). The germline gives CDR1 SGHRS, CDR2 YFSETQ. Trimming removed 4 bases from V and 4 bases from J, with 17 bases in between. This CDR3 has 15 amino acids. For the CDR3, the DNA is TGCGCCAGCAGCGAAAGGGGGTTCGAGGGAGAGACCCAGTACTTC. Translating it yields CASSERGFEGETQYF.

The CDR3, as DNA: TGTGCCAGCAGTGAACAGCAGGGCACCGGGGAGCTGTTTTTT. Amino acid sequence: CASSEQQGTGELFF. The rearrangement joins TRBV6-4 to TRBJ2-2; possible D gene TRBD1, 5 bases. Germline CDR1 MRHNA, CDR2 SNTAGT. Trimming cost V 3 bases and J 4 bases, with 9 bases left between them. The CDR3 is 14 amino acids.

The chain carries TRBV28 and TRBJ2-2; D unclear. Trimming removed 6 bases at V and 4 bases at J, with 12 bases between. CDR1 is MDHEN, CDR2 SYDVKM, per germline. This CDR3 contains 14 residues. CDR3 DNA sequence: TGTGCCAGCAGCCCTCAGGCTATCACCGGGGAGCTGTTTTTT. Translated, it gives CASSPQAITGELFF. Based on the CDR3 plus reference TRBV28 and TRBJ2-2, the full variable domain is DVKVTQSSRYLVKRTGEKVFLECVQDMDHENMFWYRQDPGLGLRLIYFSYDVKMKEKGDIPEGYSVSREKKERFSLILESASTNQTSMYLCASSPQAITGELFFGEGSRLTVL.

V and J are TRBV30 and TRBJ1-5; 10 bases align to TRBD1. CDR1 GTSNPN and CDR2 SVGIG come from the germline V gene (reference sequence). This CDR3 comprises 16 residues. Trimming at V came to 1 base and at J to 1 base, leaving 4 bases not matched to a gene. The CDR3 region has the DNA TGTGCCTGGAGTGATGACAGGGGGCAAAGCAATCAGCCCCAGCATTTT. Its protein product is CAWSDDRGQSNQPQHF.

V and J are TRBV6-8 and TRBJ2-1, with 11 bases that match TRBD2. Unmatched junction bases numbered 2, after V lost 0 bases and J lost 4 bases. CDR3 length equals 16 residues. Germline V gives CDR1 MNHGY, CDR2 SAAAGT. CDR3 region: CASSYSGTSGYNEQFF. CDR3 nucleotides: TGTGCCAGCAGTTACTCCGGGACTAGCGGTTACAATGAGCAGTTCTTC.

The V gene is TRBV19, the J gene TRBJ1-1; D is ambiguous. Trimming removed 6 bases from V and 0 bases from J, with 11 bases in between. CDR3 size: 14 residues. Germline V gives CDR1 LNHDA, CDR2 SQIVND (reference sequence). The CDR3 nucleotides read TGTGCCAGTAGCCAGACATCGGTGAACACTGAAGCTTTCTTT. Translated, it gives CASSQTSVNTEAFF. Variable domain in full (rest from reference TRBV19 and TRBJ1-1): DGGITQSPKYLFRKEGQNVTLSCEQNLNHDAMYWYRQDPGQGLRLIYYSQIVNDFQKGDIAEGYSVSREKKESFPLTVTSAQKNPTAFYLCASSQTSVNTEAFFGQGTRLTVV.

This sequence joins TRBV10-3 and TRBJ2-7; no firm D call. Trimming cost V 7 bases and J 2 bases, with 15 bases left between them. The CDR3 length is 14 residues. Looked up from germline, CDR1 is ENHRY and CDR2 is SYGVKD. The CDR3 loop is CAITPRWGTYEQYF. The DNA for the CDR3 is TGTGCCATCACCCCCCGGTGGGGAACCTACGAGCAGTACTTC.

This clone came up a few times. The CDR3 reads CASSALQGTVDEQYF. CDR3 coding DNA: TGTGCCAGCAGCGCCTTACAGGGAACCGTGGACGAGCAGTACTTC. The genes are TRBV7-8 and TRBJ2-7; D is possibly TRBD1 (6 bases). V gave up 5 bases and J gave up 5 bases, with 19 bases separating them. This CDR3 spans 15 amino acids. The germline V gene encodes CDR1 SGHVS and CDR2 FQNEAQ.

V gene TRBV5-1 combines with J gene TRBJ1-3; D remains unclear. The CDR3 runs to 16 residues. V was shortened by 0 bases and J by 4 bases, with 14 bases between the two germline ends. The germline V gene encodes CDR1 SGHRS and CDR2 YFSETQ. The CDR3 region is CASSLAPSQPGNTIYF. The CDR3, as DNA: TGCGCCAGCAGCTTGGCACCATCTCAGCCCGGAAACACCATATATTTT. Filled out from reference TRBV5-1 and TRBJ1-3, the complete variable domain reads KAGVTQTPRYLIKTRGQQVTLSCSPISGHRSVSWYQQTPGQGLQFLFEYFSETQRNKGNFPGRFSGRQFSNSRSEMNVSTLELGDSALYLCASSLAPSQPGNTIYFGEGSWLTVV.

In this sample, this clone turned up once. The chain combines TRBV14 with TRBJ1-4; possibly TRBD1 for D (6 bases). Germline CDR1 SGHDN, CDR2 FVKESK. The V gene lost 4 bases and the J gene lost 5 bases, with 14 bases spanning the gap. The CDR3 covers 15 residues. The CDR3 nucleotides read TGTGCCAGCAGCCGCCCGGGGGGCCTGAATGAAAAACTGTTTTTT. Translation: CASSRPGGLNEKLFF. Filled out from reference TRBV14 and TRBJ1-4, the complete variable domain reads EAGVTQFPSHSVIEKGQTVTLRCDPISGHDNLYWYRRVMGKEIKFLLHFVKESKQDESGMPNNRFLAERTGGTYSTLKVQPAELEDSGVYFCASSRPGGLNEKLFFGSGTQLSVL.

This clone was seen a single time. The chain uses TRBV30 and TRBJ1-2, with a possible D match to TRBD1 (5 bases). Germline V gene lookup returns CDR1 GTSNPN and CDR2 SVGIG (reference sequence). V lost 5 bases and J 4 bases, leaving 8 bases between the germline ends. CDR3 length: 11 residues. The CDR3 DNA reads TGTGCCTGGGACAGACTCTATGGCTACACCTTC. Its protein is CAWDRLYGYTF. Using reference TRBV30 and TRBJ1-2 for the parts outside the CDR3, the full variable domain is SQTIHQWPATLVQPVGSPLSLECTVEGTSNPNLYWYRQAAGRGLQLLFYSVGIGQISSEVPQNLSASRPQDRQFILSSKKLLLSDSGFYLCAWDRLYGYTFGSGTRLTVV.

This clone was counted between two and nine times. The chain uses TRBV2 and TRBJ1-2; 11 nucleotides line up with TRBD1. The CDR3 is 14 residues long. Germline trimming cut 6 bases from V and 8 bases from J; bases unmatched to any gene: 8. Per germline, CDR1 SNHLY and CDR2 FYNNEI. CDR3 residues: CASSSGTGGRGYTF. The CDR3 DNA follows: TGTGCCAGCAGCTCCGGGACAGGGGGTAGAGGCTACACCTTC. Supplemented by reference TRBV2 and TRBJ1-2, the full variable domain reads EPEVTQTPSHQVTQMGQEVILRCVPISNHLYFYWYRQILGQKVEFLVSFYNNEISEKSEIFDDQFSVERPDGSNFTLKIRSTKLEDSAMYFCASSSGTGGRGYTFGSGTRLTVV.

The CDR3 DNA sequence: TGTGCCTTCAACATCCCCGGGACAGAGAACACTGAAGCTTTCTTT. Its translation is CAFNIPGTENTEAFF. The rearrangement links TRBV30 to TRBJ1-1; 7 nucleotides align to TRBD1. Germline-derived CDR1 and CDR2 are GTSNPN and SVGIG (reference sequence). This CDR3 spans 15 amino acids. Trimming at V came to 7 bases and at J to 1 base, leaving 12 bases not matched to a gene.

The chain uses TRBV19 and TRBJ2-2; 8 bases match TRBD2. Germline assignment: CDR1 LNHDA and CDR2 SQIVND (reference sequence). Trimming took 3 bases from V and 6 from J; bases not matched to a gene: 9. This CDR3 contains 16 residues. The CDR3, as DNA: TGTGCCAGTAGTATCGGGGGGGCGAGATCCCCCGGGGAGCTGTTTTTT. As protein: CASSIGGARSPGELFF.

The CDR3 protein is CASSLGITSGAADTQYF. The CDR3 DNA follows: TGTGCCAGCAGTTTAGGCATTACTTCGGGAGCGGCAGATACGCAGTATTTT. J is TRBJ2-3 and V is TRBV27, with D tentatively TRBD2 (6 bases). The CDR3 has 17 amino acids. Germline V gives CDR1 MNHEY, CDR2 SMNVEV (reference sequence). V lost 2 bases to trimming and J lost 4 bases, with 19 bases between them.

This clone has a handful of counts. The chain has TRBV5-4 and TRBJ2-1; D is uncertain. Trimming cost V 4 bases and J 7 bases, with 12 bases left between them. The CDR3 runs 13 residues. Germline CDR1 reads SGHNT; CDR2 reads YYREEE (reference sequence). The CDR3 loop reads CASSPRNSNEQFF. The CDR3 DNA is TGTGCCAGCAGCCCAAGGAACTCTAATGAGCAGTTCTTC.

This chain uses TRBV5-5 with TRBJ2-7; the D gene is possibly TRBD2 (6 bases). V was cut by 6 bases and J by 3 bases, with 19 bases left in between. This CDR3 has 15 residues. From germline, CDR1 is SGHKS and CDR2 YYEKEE (reference sequence). In nucleotides, the CDR3 is TGTGCCAGCACTAACTCTGGGGACTTCCGCTACGAGCAGTACTTC. Its translation: CASTNSGDFRYEQYF.

The rearrangement joins TRBV2 to TRBJ2-1, with no clear D. CDR1 is SNHLY and CDR2 is FYNNEI in the germline V gene. Trimming took 7 bases from V and 0 from J, leaving 7 bases between them. The CDR3 extends over 13 amino acids. For the CDR3, the DNA is TGTGCCAGCAAGGGTAACTCCTACAATGAGCAGTTCTTC. Its translation is CASKGNSYNEQFF. Looking up the rest from reference TRBV2 and TRBJ2-1 gives the full variable domain: EPEVTQTPSHQVTQMGQEVILRCVPISNHLYFYWYRQILGQKVEFLVSFYNNEISEKSEIFDDQFSVERPDGSNFTLKIRSTKLEDSAMYFCASKGNSYNEQFFGPGTRLTVL.

V is TRBV19 and J is TRBJ1-2; the D gene is possibly TRBD1 (5 bases). In germline, CDR1 is LNHDA, CDR2 SQIVND (reference sequence). V was cut by 5 bases and J by 8 bases, with 21 bases left in between. CDR3 length: 15 residues. The CDR3 loop reads CASSLGDLLPGGYTF. The CDR3 DNA reads as TGTGCCAGTAGTCTGGGGGACCTCCTCCCGGGAGGCTACACCTTC.

Note on this clone: The junction shows a germline mismatch at one end, possibly a read error. The V and J genes are TRBV28 and TRBJ1-6; D is unresolved. Germline V gene data show CDR1 as MDHEN and CDR2 as SYDVKM. The CDR3 totals 14 residues. This CDR3 reads CASSSSPYNSPLHF. The DNA of the CDR3 is TGTGCCAGCAGTTCCTCACCCTACAATTCACCCCTCCACTTT.

The chain is built from TRBV29-1 and TRBJ2-2; 7 nucleotides line up with TRBD1. The CDR3 contains 14 residues. The germline V gene encodes CDR1 SQVTM and CDR2 ANQGSEA. J lost 5 bases, V lost 6 bases, and 9 bases had no gene match. The CDR3 sequence is CSVGYRGGTGELFF. CDR3 nucleotide sequence: TGCAGCGTAGGCTACAGGGGCGGTACCGGGGAGCTGTTTTTT.

The gene calls are TRBV5-5 and TRBJ1-6, with 9 bases fitting TRBD1. V gave up 3 bases and J gave up 7 bases; unmatched junction bases: 11. The CDR3 spans 17 residues. CDR1 is SGHKS and CDR2 is YYEKEE in the germline V gene (reference sequence). The CDR3 region has the DNA TGTGCCAGCAGCTGGATCCCACAGGGGGCCTTGAATTCACCCCTCCACTTT. It yields the protein CASSWIPQGALNSPLHF.